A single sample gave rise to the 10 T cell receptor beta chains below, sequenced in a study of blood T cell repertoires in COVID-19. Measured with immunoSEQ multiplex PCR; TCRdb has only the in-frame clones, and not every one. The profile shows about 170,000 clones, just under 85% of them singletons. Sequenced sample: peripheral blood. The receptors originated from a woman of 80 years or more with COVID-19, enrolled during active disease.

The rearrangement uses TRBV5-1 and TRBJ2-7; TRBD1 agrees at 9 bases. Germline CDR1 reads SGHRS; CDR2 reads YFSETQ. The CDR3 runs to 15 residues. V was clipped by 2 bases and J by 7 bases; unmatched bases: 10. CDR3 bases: TGCGCCAGCAGCTTAATACCGGGACAGGGTAAAGAGCAGTACTTC. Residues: CASSLIPGQGKEQYF.

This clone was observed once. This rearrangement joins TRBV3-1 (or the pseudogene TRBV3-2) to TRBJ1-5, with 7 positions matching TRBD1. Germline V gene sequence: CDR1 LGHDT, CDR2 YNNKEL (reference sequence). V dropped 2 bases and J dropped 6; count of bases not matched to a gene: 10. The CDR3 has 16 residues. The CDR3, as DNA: TGTGCCAGCAGCCAATCACCCACAGGGGCGCGTCAGCCCCAGCATTTT. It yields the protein CASSQSPTGARQPQHF.

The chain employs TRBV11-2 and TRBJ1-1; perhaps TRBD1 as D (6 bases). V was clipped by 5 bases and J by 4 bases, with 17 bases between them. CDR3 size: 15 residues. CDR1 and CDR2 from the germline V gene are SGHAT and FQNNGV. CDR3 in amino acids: CASSTTPGAGTEAFF. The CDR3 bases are TGTGCCAGCAGCACGACCCCAGGGGCTGGCACTGAAGCTTTCTTT.

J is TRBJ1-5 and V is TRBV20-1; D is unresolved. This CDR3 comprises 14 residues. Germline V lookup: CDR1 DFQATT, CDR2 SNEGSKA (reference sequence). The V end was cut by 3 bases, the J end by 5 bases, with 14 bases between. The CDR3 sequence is CSASRAGEDQPQHF. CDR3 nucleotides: TGCAGTGCTAGTCGGGCCGGGGAGGATCAGCCCCAGCATTTT.

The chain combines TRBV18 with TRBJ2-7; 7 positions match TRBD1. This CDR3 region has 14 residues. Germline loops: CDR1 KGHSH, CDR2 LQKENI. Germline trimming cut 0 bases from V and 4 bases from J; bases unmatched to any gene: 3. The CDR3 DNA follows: TGTGCCAGCTCACCACCGACAGGGTCGTACGAGCAGTACTTC. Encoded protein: CASSPPTGSYEQYF.

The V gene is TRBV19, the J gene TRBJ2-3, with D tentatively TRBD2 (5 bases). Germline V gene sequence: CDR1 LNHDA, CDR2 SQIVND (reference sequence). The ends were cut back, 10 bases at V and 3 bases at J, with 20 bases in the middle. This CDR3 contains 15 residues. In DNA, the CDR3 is TGTGCCACCGGGAACACGGACGTGTCGACAGATACGCAGTATTTT. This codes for CATGNTDVSTDTQYF.

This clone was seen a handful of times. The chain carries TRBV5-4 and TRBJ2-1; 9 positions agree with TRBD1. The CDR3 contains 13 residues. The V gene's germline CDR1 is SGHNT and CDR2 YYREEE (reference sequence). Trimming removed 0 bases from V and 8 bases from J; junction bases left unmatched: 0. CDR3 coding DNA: TGTGCCAGCAGCTTGGGACAGGGGGATGAGCAGTTCTTC. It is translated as CASSLGQGDEQFF.

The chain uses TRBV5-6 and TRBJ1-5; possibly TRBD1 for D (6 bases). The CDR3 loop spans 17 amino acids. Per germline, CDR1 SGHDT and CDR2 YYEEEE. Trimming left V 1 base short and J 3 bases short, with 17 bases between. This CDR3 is CASSLKFGTKANQPQHF. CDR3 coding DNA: TGTGCCAGCAGCTTGAAGTTCGGGACAAAAGCCAATCAGCCCCAGCATTTT.

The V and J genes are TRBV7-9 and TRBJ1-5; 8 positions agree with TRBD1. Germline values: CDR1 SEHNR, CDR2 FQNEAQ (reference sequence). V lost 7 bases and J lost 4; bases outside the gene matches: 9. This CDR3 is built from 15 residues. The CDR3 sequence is CASTLGQGINQPQHF. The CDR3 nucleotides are TGTGCCAGCACCCTAGGACAGGGCATAAATCAGCCCCAGCATTTT.

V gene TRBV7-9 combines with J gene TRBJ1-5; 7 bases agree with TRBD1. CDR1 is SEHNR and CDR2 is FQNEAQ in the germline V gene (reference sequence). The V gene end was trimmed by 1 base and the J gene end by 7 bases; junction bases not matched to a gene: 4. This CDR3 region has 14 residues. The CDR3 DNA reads TGTGCCAGCAGCTTAGGACAGGGTTCACAGCCCCAGCATTTT. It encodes CASSLGQGSQPQHF.